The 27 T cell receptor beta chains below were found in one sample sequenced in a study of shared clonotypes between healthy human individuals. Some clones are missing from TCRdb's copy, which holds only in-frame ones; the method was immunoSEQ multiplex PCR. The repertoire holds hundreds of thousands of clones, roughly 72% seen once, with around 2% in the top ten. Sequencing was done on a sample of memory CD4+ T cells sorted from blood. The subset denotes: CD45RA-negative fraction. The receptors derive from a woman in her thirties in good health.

As DNA, the CDR3 is TGTGCCATCAGCTTACAACAGGGTTCCTACAATGAGCAGTTCTTC. This translates into CAISLQQGSYNEQFF. This rearrangement joins TRBV10-3 to TRBJ2-1, with D perhaps matching TRBD1 (6 bases). Germline lookup yields CDR1 ENHRY and CDR2 SYGVKD. V was clipped by 6 bases and J by 1 base, with 13 bases between them. The CDR3 totals 15 residues.

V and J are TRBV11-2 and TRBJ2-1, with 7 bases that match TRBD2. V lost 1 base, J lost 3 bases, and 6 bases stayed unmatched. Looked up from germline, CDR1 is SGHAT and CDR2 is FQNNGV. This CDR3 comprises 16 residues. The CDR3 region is CASSLVGGRSYNEQFF. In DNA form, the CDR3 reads TGTGCCAGCAGCTTAGTAGGCGGGAGAAGCTACAATGAGCAGTTCTTC.

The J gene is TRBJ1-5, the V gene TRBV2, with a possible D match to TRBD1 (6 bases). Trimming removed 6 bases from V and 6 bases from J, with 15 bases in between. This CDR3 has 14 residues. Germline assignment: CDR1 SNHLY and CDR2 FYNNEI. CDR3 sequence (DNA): TGTGCCAGCAGGAGTAGACAGGAAGCTCAGCCCCAGCATTTT. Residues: CASRSRQEAQPQHF.

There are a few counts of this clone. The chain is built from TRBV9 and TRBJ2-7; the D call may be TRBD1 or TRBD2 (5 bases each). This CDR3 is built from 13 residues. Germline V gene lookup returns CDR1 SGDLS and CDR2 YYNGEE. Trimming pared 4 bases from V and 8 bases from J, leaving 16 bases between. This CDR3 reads CASSRVRTGQQYF. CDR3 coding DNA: TGTGCCAGCAGCCGAGTGCGCACGGGGCAGCAGTACTTC.

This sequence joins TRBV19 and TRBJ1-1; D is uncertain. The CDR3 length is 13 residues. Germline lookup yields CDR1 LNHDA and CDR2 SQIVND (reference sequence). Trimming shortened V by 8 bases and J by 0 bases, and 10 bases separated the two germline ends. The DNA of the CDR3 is TGTGCCAGTTCACTGAGCATGAACACTGAAGCTTTCTTT. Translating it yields CASSLSMNTEAFF.

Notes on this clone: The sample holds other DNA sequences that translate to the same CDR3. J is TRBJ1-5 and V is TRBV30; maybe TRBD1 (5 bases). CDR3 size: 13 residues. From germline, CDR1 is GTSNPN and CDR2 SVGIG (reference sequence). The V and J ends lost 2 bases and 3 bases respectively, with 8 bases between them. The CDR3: CAWSSGPNQPQHF. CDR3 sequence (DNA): TGTGCCTGGAGTTCAGGGCCCAATCAGCCCCAGCATTTT.

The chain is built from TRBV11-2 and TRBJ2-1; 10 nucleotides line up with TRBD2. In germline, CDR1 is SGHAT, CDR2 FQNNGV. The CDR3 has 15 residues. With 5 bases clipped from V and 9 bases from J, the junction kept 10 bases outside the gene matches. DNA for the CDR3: TGTGCCAGCAGCCCAGGACTAGCGGAGGGGGGTGAGCAGTTCTTC. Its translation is CASSPGLAEGGEQFF. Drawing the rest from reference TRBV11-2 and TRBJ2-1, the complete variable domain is EAGVAQSPRYKIIEKRQSVAFWCNPISGHATLYWYQQILGQGPKLLIQFQNNGVVDDSQLPKDRFSAERLKGVDSTLKIQPAKLEDSAVYLCASSPGLAEGGEQFFGPGTRLTVL.

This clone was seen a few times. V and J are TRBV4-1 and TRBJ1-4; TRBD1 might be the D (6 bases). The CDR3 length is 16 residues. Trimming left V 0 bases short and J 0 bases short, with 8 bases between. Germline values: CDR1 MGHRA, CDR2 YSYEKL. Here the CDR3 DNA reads TGCGCCAGCAGCCAAGAAAGGGGGTCAACTAATGAAAAACTGTTTTTT. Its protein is CASSQERGSTNEKLFF.

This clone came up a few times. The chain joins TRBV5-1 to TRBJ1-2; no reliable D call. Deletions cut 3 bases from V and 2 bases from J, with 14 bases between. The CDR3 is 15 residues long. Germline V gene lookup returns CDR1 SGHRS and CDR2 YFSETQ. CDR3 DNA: TGCGCCAGCAGCTCCTTCCTATCTGGAAACTATGGCTACACCTTC. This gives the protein CASSSFLSGNYGYTF.

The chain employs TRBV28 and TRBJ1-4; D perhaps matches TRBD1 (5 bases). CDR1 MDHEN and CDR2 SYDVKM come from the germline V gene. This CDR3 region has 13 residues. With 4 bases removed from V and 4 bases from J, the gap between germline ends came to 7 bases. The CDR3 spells CASSWGNNEKLFF. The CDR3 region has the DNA TGTGCCAGCAGTTGGGGGAATAATGAAAAACTGTTTTTT.

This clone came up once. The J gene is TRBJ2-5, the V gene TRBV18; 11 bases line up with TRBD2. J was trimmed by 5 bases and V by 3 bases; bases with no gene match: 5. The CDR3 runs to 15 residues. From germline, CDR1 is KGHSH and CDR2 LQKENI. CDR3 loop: CASSPGLAGWETQYF. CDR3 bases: TGTGCCAGCTCACCCGGACTAGCGGGCTGGGAGACCCAGTACTTC.

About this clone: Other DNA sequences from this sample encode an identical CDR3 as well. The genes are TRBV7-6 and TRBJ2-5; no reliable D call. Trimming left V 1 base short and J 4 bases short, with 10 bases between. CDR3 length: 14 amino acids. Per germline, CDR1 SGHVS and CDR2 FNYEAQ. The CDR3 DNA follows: TGTGCCAGCAGCTTAGGTCCATCCCGAGAGACCCAGTACTTC. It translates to CASSLGPSRETQYF.

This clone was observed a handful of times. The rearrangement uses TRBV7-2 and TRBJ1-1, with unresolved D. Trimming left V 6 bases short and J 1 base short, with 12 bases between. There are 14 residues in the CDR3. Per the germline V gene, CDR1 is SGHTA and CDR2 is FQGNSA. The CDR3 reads CASRNWEGNTEAFF. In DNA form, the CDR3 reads TGTGCCAGCAGGAACTGGGAGGGGAACACTGAAGCTTTCTTT.

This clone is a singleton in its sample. The CDR3: CASSHSGGHSNQPQHF. CDR3 bases: TGTGCCAGTAGTCATAGCGGAGGGCATAGCAATCAGCCCCAGCATTTT. The chain employs TRBV19 and TRBJ1-5; the D is unclear. The CDR3 runs 16 residues. V lost 5 bases to trimming and J lost 0 bases, with 14 bases between them. Germline CDR1 is LNHDA and CDR2 is SQIVND (reference sequence).

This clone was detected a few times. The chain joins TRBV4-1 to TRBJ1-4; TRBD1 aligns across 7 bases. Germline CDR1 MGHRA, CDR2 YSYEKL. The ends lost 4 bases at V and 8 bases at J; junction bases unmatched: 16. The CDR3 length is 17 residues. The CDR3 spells CASSPKTGAGEGEKLFF. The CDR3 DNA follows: TGCGCCAGCAGCCCAAAAACAGGGGCCGGGGAAGGCGAAAAACTGTTTTTT.

As DNA, the CDR3 is TGTGCCACCAGCGCCCACAGGGATCAGCAATGGTATGGCTACACCTTC. This translates into CATSAHRDQQWYGYTF. The V call is TRBV15, the J call TRBJ1-2, with D perhaps matching TRBD1 (6 bases). Per germline, CDR1 LNHNV and CDR2 YYDKDF (reference sequence). The CDR3 is made up of 16 amino acids. V gave up 5 bases and J gave up 5 bases, with 21 bases separating them.

The DNA for the CDR3 is TGTGCCAGCAGTGCTACACGGAACTATGGCTACACCTTC. Translation gives CASSATRNYGYTF. The J gene is TRBJ1-2, the V gene TRBV6-1; unclear D gene. This CDR3 comprises 13 residues. Germline-derived CDR1 and CDR2 are MNHNS and SASEGT. The V gene lost 4 bases and the J gene lost 2 bases, with 8 bases spanning the gap.

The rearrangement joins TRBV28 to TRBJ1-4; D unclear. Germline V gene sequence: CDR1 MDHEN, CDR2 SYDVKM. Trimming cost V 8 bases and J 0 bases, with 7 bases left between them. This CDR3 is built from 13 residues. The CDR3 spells CASVPSTNEKLFF. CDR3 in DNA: TGTGCCAGCGTCCCCTCAACTAATGAAAAACTGTTTTTT.

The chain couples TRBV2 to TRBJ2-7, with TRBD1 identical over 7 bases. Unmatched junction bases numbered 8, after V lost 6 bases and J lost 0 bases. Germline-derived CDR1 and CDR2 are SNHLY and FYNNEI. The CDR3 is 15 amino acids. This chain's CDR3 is CASRAQGVGSYEQYF. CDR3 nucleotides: TGTGCCAGCAGGGCGCAGGGGGTAGGCTCCTACGAGCAGTACTTC.

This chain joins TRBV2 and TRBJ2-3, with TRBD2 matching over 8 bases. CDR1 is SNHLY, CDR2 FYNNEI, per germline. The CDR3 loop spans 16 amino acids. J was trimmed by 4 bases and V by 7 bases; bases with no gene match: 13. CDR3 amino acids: CASIKLTSGAPDTQYF. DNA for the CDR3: TGTGCCAGCATTAAGCTCACTAGCGGAGCTCCAGATACGCAGTATTTT.

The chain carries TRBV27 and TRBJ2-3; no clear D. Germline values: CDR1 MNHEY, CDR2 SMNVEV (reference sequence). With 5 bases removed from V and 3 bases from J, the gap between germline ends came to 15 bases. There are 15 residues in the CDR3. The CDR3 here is CASSGIAFGTDTQYF. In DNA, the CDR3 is TGTGCCAGCAGTGGAATAGCATTTGGGACAGATACGCAGTATTTT.

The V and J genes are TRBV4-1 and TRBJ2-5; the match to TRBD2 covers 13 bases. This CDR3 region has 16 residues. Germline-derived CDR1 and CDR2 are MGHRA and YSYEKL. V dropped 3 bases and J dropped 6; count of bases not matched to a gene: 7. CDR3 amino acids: CASSQLGLAGPKTQYF. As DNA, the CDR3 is TGCGCCAGCAGCCAGCTGGGACTAGCGGGACCAAAGACCCAGTACTTC.

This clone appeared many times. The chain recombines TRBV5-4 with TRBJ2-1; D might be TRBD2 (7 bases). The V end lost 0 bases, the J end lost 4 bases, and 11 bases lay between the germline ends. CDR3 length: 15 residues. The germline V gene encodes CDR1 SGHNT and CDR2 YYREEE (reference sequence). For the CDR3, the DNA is TGTGCCAGCAGCTTGGAGGGGGGGGCGTACAATGAGCAGTTCTTC. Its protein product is CASSLEGGAYNEQFF.

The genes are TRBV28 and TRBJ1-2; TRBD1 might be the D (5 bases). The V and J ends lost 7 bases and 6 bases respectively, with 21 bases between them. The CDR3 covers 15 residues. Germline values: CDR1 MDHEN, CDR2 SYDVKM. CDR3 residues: CASNPAGTARDGYTF. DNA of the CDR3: TGTGCCAGCAATCCGGCTGGGACGGCCCGGGATGGCTACACCTTC.

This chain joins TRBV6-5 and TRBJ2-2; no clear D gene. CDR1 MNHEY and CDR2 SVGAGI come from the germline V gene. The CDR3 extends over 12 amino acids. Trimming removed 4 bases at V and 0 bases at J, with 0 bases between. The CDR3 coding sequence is TGTGCCAGCAGTTCGAACACCGGGGAGCTGTTTTTT. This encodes CASSSNTGELFF.

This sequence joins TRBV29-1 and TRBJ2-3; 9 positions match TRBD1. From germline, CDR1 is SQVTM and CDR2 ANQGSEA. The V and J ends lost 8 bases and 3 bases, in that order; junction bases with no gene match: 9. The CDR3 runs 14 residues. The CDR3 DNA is TGCAGCCCAGAGGACAGGGGAGGGACAGATACGCAGTATTTT. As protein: CSPEDRGGTDTQYF.

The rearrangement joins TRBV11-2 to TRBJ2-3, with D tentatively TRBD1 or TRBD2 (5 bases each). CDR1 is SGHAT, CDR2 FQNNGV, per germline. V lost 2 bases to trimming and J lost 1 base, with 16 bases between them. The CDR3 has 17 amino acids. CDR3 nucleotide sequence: TGTGCCAGCAGCTTACGGGGCCCGGTGGGGGGCACAGATACGCAGTATTTT. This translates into CASSLRGPVGGTDTQYF.